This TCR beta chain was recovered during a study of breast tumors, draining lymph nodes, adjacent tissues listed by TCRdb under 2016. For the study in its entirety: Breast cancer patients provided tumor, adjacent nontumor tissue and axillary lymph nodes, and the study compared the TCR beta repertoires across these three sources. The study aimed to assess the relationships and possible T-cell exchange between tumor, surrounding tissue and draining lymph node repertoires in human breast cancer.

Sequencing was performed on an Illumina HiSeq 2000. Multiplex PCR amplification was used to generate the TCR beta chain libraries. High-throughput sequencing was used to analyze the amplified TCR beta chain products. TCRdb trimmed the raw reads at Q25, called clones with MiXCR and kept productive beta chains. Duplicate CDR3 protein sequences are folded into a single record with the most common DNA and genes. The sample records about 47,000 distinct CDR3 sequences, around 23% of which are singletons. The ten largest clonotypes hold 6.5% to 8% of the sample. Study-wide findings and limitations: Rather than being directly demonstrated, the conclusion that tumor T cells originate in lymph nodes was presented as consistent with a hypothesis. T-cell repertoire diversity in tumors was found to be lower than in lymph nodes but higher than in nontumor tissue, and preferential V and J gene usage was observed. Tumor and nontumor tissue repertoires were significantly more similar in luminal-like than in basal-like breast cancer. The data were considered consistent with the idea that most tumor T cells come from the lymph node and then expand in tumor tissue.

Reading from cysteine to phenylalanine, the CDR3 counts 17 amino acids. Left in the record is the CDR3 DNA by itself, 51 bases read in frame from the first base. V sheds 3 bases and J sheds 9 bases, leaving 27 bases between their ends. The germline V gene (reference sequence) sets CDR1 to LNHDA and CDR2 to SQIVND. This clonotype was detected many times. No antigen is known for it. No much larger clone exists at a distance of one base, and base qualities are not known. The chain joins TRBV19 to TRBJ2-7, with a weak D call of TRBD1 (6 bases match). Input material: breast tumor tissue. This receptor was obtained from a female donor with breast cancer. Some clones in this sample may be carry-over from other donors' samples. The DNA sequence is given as TGTGCCAGTAGTATGGGGAAAGGGGGTGGTACCAGCTGGCGGCAGTACTTC. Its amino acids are CASSMGKGGGTSWRQYF.